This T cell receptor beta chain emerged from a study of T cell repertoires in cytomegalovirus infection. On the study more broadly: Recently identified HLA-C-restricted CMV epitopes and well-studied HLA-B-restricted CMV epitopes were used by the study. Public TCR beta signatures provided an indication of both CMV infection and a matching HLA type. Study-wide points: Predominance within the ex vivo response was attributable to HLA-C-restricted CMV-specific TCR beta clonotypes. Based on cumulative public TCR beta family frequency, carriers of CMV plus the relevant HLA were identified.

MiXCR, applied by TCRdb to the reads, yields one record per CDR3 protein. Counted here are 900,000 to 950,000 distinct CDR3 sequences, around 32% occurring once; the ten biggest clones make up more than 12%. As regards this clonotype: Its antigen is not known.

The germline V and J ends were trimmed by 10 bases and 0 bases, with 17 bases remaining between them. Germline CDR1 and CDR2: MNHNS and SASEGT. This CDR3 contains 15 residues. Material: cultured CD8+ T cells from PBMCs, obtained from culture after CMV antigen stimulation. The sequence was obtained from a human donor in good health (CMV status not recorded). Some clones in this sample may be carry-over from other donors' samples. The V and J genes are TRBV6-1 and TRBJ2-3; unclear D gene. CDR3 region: CANKERASSTDTQYF. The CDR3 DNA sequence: TGTGCCAACAAGGAGCGAGCGTCTAGCACAGATACGCAGTATTTT.